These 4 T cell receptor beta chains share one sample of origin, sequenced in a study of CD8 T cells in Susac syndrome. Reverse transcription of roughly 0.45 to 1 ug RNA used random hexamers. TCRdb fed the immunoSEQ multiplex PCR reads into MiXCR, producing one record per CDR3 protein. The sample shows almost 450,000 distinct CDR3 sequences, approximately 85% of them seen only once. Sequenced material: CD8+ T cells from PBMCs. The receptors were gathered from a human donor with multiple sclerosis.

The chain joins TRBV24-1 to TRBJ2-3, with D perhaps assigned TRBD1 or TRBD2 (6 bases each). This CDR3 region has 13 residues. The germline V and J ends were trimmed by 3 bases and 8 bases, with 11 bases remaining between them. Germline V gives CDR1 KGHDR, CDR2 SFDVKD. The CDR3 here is CATSDKQGGTQYF. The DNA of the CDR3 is TGTGCCACCAGTGATAAACAGGGAGGTACGCAGTATTTT.

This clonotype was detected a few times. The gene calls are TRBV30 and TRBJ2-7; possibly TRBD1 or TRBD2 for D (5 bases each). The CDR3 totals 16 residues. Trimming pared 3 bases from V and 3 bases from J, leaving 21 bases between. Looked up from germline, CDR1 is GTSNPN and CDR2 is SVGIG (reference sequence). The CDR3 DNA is TGTGCCTGGAGCGGACCGGGATGGGGAAGGGGCTACGAGCAGTACTTC. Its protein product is CAWSGPGWGRGYEQYF.

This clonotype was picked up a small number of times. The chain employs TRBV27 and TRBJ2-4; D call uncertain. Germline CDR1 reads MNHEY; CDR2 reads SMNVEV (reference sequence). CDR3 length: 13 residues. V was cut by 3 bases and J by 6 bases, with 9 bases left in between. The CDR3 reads CASSFHSRNIQYF. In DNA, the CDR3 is TGTGCCAGCAGTTTCCACAGTAGAAACATTCAGTACTTC.

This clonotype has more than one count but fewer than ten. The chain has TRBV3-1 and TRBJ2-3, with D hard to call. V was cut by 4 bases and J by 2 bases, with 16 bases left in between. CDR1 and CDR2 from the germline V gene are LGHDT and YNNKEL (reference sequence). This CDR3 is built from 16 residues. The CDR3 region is CASSRQQDFNTDTQYF. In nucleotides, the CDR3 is TGTGCCAGCAGCCGGCAGCAAGATTTCAACACAGATACGCAGTATTTT.